The next 10 T cell receptor beta chains were all read from a single sample in a study of blood T cell repertoires in COVID-19. Some clones are missing from TCRdb's copy, which holds only in-frame ones; the method was immunoSEQ multiplex PCR. The repertoire holds approximately 120,000 clones, 75% to 90% seen once, with 3.2% in the top ten. The sequenced sample was peripheral blood. Every receptor here comes from a woman older than 75 with COVID-19, enrolled during active disease.

This clone was picked up a small number of times. This CDR3 is also generated by other DNA sequences in the sample. The chain joins TRBV7-9 to TRBJ1-5; D may be TRBD1 (5 bases). The germline V and J ends were trimmed by 5 bases and 2 bases, with 10 bases remaining between them. Germline V CDR1 and CDR2: SEHNR, FQNEAQ (reference sequence). The CDR3 extends over 14 amino acids. The CDR3 DNA reads TGTGCCAGCAGCAGGGACGCAGGCAATCAGCCCCAGCATTTT. As protein: CASSRDAGNQPQHF.

V gene TRBV29-1 combines with J gene TRBJ2-5; 11 positions agree with TRBD1. V shed 4 bases, J shed 4 bases, and the junction held 8 bases outside the gene matches. The CDR3 runs 15 residues. From germline, CDR1 is SQVTM and CDR2 ANQGSEA. CDR3 in DNA: TGCAGCGTTGCCTCAGGGACAGGGGGGGGAGAGACCCAGTACTTC. This sequence encodes CSVASGTGGGETQYF.

V is TRBV5-1 and J is TRBJ1-2; D uncertain. The CDR3 is 13 residues long. V lost 1 base, J lost 0 bases, and 4 bases lay in between. CDR1 is SGHRS, CDR2 YFSETQ, per germline. As DNA, the CDR3 is TGCGCCAGCAGCTTGACAACTAACTATGGCTACACCTTC. Translation gives CASSLTTNYGYTF. The entire variable domain, with the rest obtained from reference TRBV5-1 and TRBJ1-2, is as follows: KAGVTQTPRYLIKTRGQQVTLSCSPISGHRSVSWYQQTPGQGLQFLFEYFSETQRNKGNFPGRFSGRQFSNSRSEMNVSTLELGDSALYLCASSLTTNYGYTFGSGTRLTVV.

The V and J genes are TRBV25-1 and TRBJ1-3; 9 nucleotides match TRBD1. After removal of 7 bases from V and 3 bases from J, the junction contained 4 bases not matched to a gene. CDR1 and CDR2 from the germline V gene are MGHDK and SYGVNS. The CDR3 consists of 14 residues. The CDR3 sequence is CASTSTGGGNTIYF. DNA of the CDR3: TGTGCCAGCACCTCGACAGGGGGTGGAAACACCATATATTTT. The full variable domain, rest sourced from reference TRBV25-1 and TRBJ1-3, is EADIYQTPRYLVIGTGKKITLECSQTMGHDKMYWYQQDPGMELHLIHYSYGVNSTEKGDLSSESTVSRIRTEHFPLTLESARPSHTSQYLCASTSTGGGNTIYFGEGSWLTVV.

The genes are TRBV6-1 and TRBJ1-2; 8 bases are shared with TRBD1. CDR3 size: 14 residues. V was clipped by 3 bases and J by 8 bases; unmatched bases: 8. Germline CDR1 reads MNHNS; CDR2 reads SASEGT. The CDR3 coding sequence is TGTGCCAGCAGTGAGGTCAGGGGGCAAAGCGGCTACACCTTC. Amino acid sequence: CASSEVRGQSGYTF.

This chain uses TRBV11-1 with TRBJ2-1; D gene unclear. The ends were cut back, 1 base at V and 3 bases at J, with 13 bases in the middle. CDR3 length: 16 amino acids. Germline CDR1 is SGHAT and CDR2 is FQDESV (reference sequence). The CDR3 coding sequence is TGTGCCAGCAGCTTAGTCGCGAAACCCGTCTACAATGAGCAGTTCTTC. The encoded protein is CASSLVAKPVYNEQFF.

The chain recombines TRBV4-3 with TRBJ2-2; D possibly corresponds to TRBD1 (5 bases). Trimming took 0 bases from V and 5 from J, leaving 13 bases between them. This CDR3 has 16 amino acids. CDR1 LGHNA and CDR2 YSLEER come from the germline V gene. The CDR3 DNA is TGCGCCAGCAGCCAAGAAGTCAGCAGGGATACCGGGGAGCTGTTTTTT. It yields the protein CASSQEVSRDTGELFF.

The chain uses TRBV7-9 and TRBJ2-5; 7 bases fit TRBD1. J lost 2 bases, V lost 5 bases, and 5 bases had no gene match. The germline CDR1 and CDR2 sequences are SEHNR and FQNEAQ (reference sequence). The CDR3 is 14 residues long. The CDR3 nucleotides are TGTGCCAGCAGCCCAGAGACAGGGCAAGAGACCCAGTACTTC. Translated: CASSPETGQETQYF. The variable domain in full, completed from reference TRBV7-9 and TRBJ2-5, reads DTGVSQNPRHKITKRGQNVTFRCDPISEHNRLYWYRQTLGQGPEFLTYFQNEAQLEKSRLLSDRFSAERPKGSFSTLEIQRTEQGDSAMYLCASSPETGQETQYFGPGTRLLVL.

V gene TRBV5-1 combines with J gene TRBJ1-2; 10 bases are shared with TRBD1. CDR3 size: 14 residues. V trimming: 4 bases; J trimming: 8 bases; junction bases outside the gene matches: 8. The V gene's germline CDR1 is SGHRS and CDR2 YFSETQ. CDR3 DNA: TGCGCCAGCAGCCCCAGGACAGGGGGGAAGGGCTACACCTTC. It encodes CASSPRTGGKGYTF.

This rearrangement joins TRBV2 to TRBJ2-1, with TRBD2 matching 11 bases. V dropped 6 bases and J dropped 6; count of bases not matched to a gene: 10. CDR3 length: 16 amino acids. Germline assignment: CDR1 SNHLY and CDR2 FYNNEI. CDR3 protein: CASSVTSGRRINEQFF. CDR3 nucleotide sequence: TGTGCCAGCAGCGTAACTAGCGGGAGAAGGATCAATGAGCAGTTCTTC.